This TCR beta chain came from a study of CD8+CD57+ T cells in acquired aplastic anemia. Turning to the study itself: The sorted CD4+ and CD8+ cells yielded an average roughly 3 ug of DNA.

CDR3 length equals 14 residues. Trimming took off 4 bases at V and 1 base at J, with 8 bases between the two ends. Germline V gene sequence: CDR1 SQVTM, CDR2 ANQGSEA. For CDR3 and TCR beta VDJ profiling, genomic DNA was the template used. MiXCR was run by TCRdb on the reads, yielding one entry per CDR3 protein. The sample consists of approximately 160,000 distinct CDR3 sequences, approximately 44% of them appearing once. This clonotype is termed medium-sized (0.01 to 0.1%). Sequenced sample: sorted CD4+, CD8+, or CD8+CD57+ T cells (not recorded which) from PBMCs. This TCR came from a human donor in good health. The rearrangement uses TRBV29-1 and TRBJ2-6, with D uncertain. This chain's CDR3 is CSVGKGSGANVLTF. CDR3 bases: TGCAGCGTTGGTAAAGGGTCTGGGGCCAACGTCCTGACTTTC.